The 19 T cell receptor beta chains below were found in one sample sequenced in a study of circulating and synovial CD4+ cells in juvenile arthritis. TCRdb's copy holds only in-frame clones and misses some; the assay was immunoSEQ multiplex PCR. The sample has about 32,000 clones, just under 95% seen once; the top ten hold around 3%. Sequencing was done on a sample of CD4+ T cells from blood. These receptors were obtained from a human donor with juvenile idiopathic arthritis.

This clone showed up just once. The junction and the germline gene differ at one end; a read error may be behind it. The rearrangement links TRBV6-1 to TRBJ2-3; 12 bases line up with TRBD1. CDR3 length equals 14 residues. The germline gives CDR1 MNHNS, CDR2 SASEGT. CDR3 bases: TGTACCAGCAGTTGGGACAGGGGGCTAGATACGCAGTATTTT. This sequence encodes CTSSWDRGLDTQYF.

With regard to this clone: Mismatch with germline at one junction end may stem from a read error. The rearrangement uses TRBV9 and TRBJ2-7, with 11 bases matching TRBD2. CDR1 SGDLS and CDR2 YYNGEE come from the germline V gene. This CDR3 is built from 15 residues. The chain's CDR3 is CAGSAGTSGAYEQYF. In DNA form, the CDR3 reads TGTGCCGGCAGCGCCGGGACTAGCGGAGCCTACGAGCAGTACTTC.

The chain combines TRBV7-2 with TRBJ2-3; 9 nucleotides align to TRBD2. This CDR3 region has 17 residues. The J segment lost 3 bases and the V segment lost 5 bases, leaving 12 bases of the junction unmatched. The germline V gene encodes CDR1 SGHTA and CDR2 FQGNSA. The CDR3 bases are TGTGCCAGCAGCAAAGCCCCCCGACTAGCGGAGACAGATACGCAGTATTTT. It translates to CASSKAPRLAETDTQYF.

The CDR3 DNA follows: TGTGCCAGCAGCTTAGGACAGGGAACTGAAGCTTTCTTT. Translation gives CASSLGQGTEAFF. This sequence joins TRBV11-3 and TRBJ1-1; 7 bases match TRBD1. With V trimmed by 1 base and J by 5 bases, 1 base remained unmatched. CDR1 is SGHNT, CDR2 YENEEA, per germline. The CDR3 totals 13 residues.

This chain uses TRBV11-2 with TRBJ2-7; no reliable D call. Trimming shortened V by 2 bases and J by 6 bases, and 14 bases separated the two germline ends. Looked up from germline, CDR1 is SGHAT and CDR2 is FQNNGV. This CDR3 has 14 amino acids. The CDR3, as DNA: TGTGCCAGCAGCTTATGGCGAGCCGAGGTCGAGCAGTACTTC. It yields the protein CASSLWRAEVEQYF. The full variable domain, with the rest looked up from reference TRBV11-2 and TRBJ2-7, is EAGVAQSPRYKIIEKRQSVAFWCNPISGHATLYWYQQILGQGPKLLIQFQNNGVVDDSQLPKDRFSAERLKGVDSTLKIQPAKLEDSAVYLCASSLWRAEVEQYFGPGTRLTVT.

The chain joins TRBV6-6 to TRBJ2-3, with 8 bases that match TRBD2. Trimming removed 6 bases from V and 6 bases from J; junction bases left unmatched: 5. This CDR3 has 13 amino acids. CDR1 MNHNY and CDR2 SVGAGI come from the germline V gene (reference sequence). CDR3 region: CASRGAGVDTQYF. In nucleotides, the CDR3 is TGTGCCAGCAGAGGAGCGGGAGTGGATACGCAGTATTTT.

V gene TRBV28 combines with J gene TRBJ2-1; the match to TRBD2 covers 8 bases. CDR3 length: 14 residues. The V segment lost 11 bases and the J segment 3 bases; nucleotides outside the gene matches: 9. Germline V gene sequence: CDR1 MDHEN, CDR2 SYDVKM. The CDR3 region has the DNA TGTGCCTCAAAGAGCGGGAGCTACTACAATGAGCAGTTCTTC. This gives the protein CASKSGSYYNEQFF.

J is TRBJ2-3 and V is TRBV9, with 12 bases lining up with TRBD2. The V gene end was trimmed by 0 bases and the J gene end by 3 bases; junction bases not matched to a gene: 8. The V gene's germline CDR1 is SGDLS and CDR2 YYNGEE. This CDR3 contains 18 residues. This chain's CDR3 is CASSVDPLAGGPTDTQYF. Written as DNA, the CDR3 is TGTGCCAGCAGCGTAGATCCCCTAGCGGGAGGGCCGACAGATACGCAGTATTTT.

The chain combines TRBV11-2 with TRBJ2-5; TRBD1 aligns across 9 bases. The trim removed 5 bases at V and 3 bases at J, leaving 4 bases unmatched. This CDR3 has 14 amino acids. Germline CDR1 is SGHAT and CDR2 is FQNNGV. This chain's CDR3 is CASSPRTGEETQYF. The CDR3 coding sequence is TGTGCCAGCAGCCCCCGGACAGGGGAAGAGACCCAGTACTTC.

As to this clone: At one end the junction does not follow the germline gene, possibly because of a read error. The V gene is TRBV2, the J gene TRBJ1-5; TRBD1 matches at 10 bases. The CDR3 loop spans 14 amino acids. Germline loops: CDR1 SNHLY, CDR2 FYNNEI. The CDR3 spells CASTQTGGNQPQHF. The CDR3 DNA follows: TGTGCCAGCACCCAGACAGGGGGCAACCAGCCCCAGCATTTT.

This rearrangement joins TRBV6-1 to TRBJ2-5, with 9 bases that match TRBD1. The CDR3 runs 15 residues. Germline V gene data show CDR1 as MNHNS and CDR2 as SASEGT. The J segment lost 10 bases and the V segment lost 3 bases, leaving 12 bases of the junction unmatched. The CDR3 loop reads CASSEDRGGSMGQYF. The CDR3 DNA follows: TGTGCCAGCAGTGAGGACAGGGGAGGGTCCATGGGCCAGTACTTC.

This chain links TRBV11-2 with TRBJ2-1; D is undetermined. Germline V gene data show CDR1 as SGHAT and CDR2 as FQNNGV. There are 15 residues in the CDR3. Deletions cut 0 bases from V and 2 bases from J, with 8 bases between. The CDR3, as DNA: TGTGCCAGCAGCTTAGAAGAGACAACCTACAATGAGCAGTTCTTC. This gives the protein CASSLEETTYNEQFF.

The gene calls are TRBV6-1 and TRBJ2-3; 9 nucleotides line up with TRBD1. The CDR3 totals 14 residues. J lost 4 bases, V lost 4 bases, and 3 bases had no gene match. Germline V gives CDR1 MNHNS, CDR2 SASEGT. The CDR3 is CASSGGTGSDTQYF. CDR3 sequence (DNA): TGTGCCAGCAGTGGCGGGACAGGGTCAGATACGCAGTATTTT.

The count of this clone is one. The CDR3 sequence is CASSPNLAGVVAGELFF. CDR3 sequence (DNA): TGCGCCAGCAGCCCGAACCTAGCGGGAGTGGTAGCCGGGGAGCTGTTTTTT. The chain recombines TRBV4-1 with TRBJ2-2; 10 positions match TRBD2. There are 17 residues in the CDR3. The germline CDR1 and CDR2 sequences are MGHRA and YSYEKL. The V segment lost 4 bases and the J segment 6 bases; nucleotides outside the gene matches: 11.

This clone has only one observation. This rearrangement joins TRBV10-3 to TRBJ2-4; 15 bases map to TRBD2. V gave up 5 bases and J gave up 2 bases; unmatched junction bases: 7. The CDR3 contains 18 residues. From germline, CDR1 is ENHRY and CDR2 SYGVKD. The CDR3, as DNA: TGTGCCATCAGTCCCGGGACTAGCGGGAGGTCTTCCAAAAACATTCAGTACTTC. This sequence encodes CAISPGTSGRSSKNIQYF.

This sequence joins TRBV9 and TRBJ2-3, with 13 bases identical to TRBD2. Germline CDR1 reads SGDLS; CDR2 reads YYNGEE. CDR3 length: 18 amino acids. The V and J ends lost 0 bases and 4 bases, in that order; junction bases with no gene match: 8. The CDR3 reads CASSVAPTSGRGADTQYF. The CDR3 coding sequence is TGTGCCAGCAGCGTAGCCCCAACTAGCGGGAGGGGGGCAGATACGCAGTATTTT.

This chain uses TRBV9 with TRBJ2-3, with TRBD1 identical over 8 bases. Germline-derived CDR1 and CDR2 are SGDLS and YYNGEE. The CDR3 consists of 16 residues. The junction had 7 bases not matched to a gene; V was cut back by 2 bases and J by 2 bases. DNA for the CDR3: TGTGCCAGCAGCGTGCAGGGGGCAGGACTCACAGATACGCAGTATTTT. Its protein product is CASSVQGAGLTDTQYF.

The chain recombines TRBV29-1 with TRBJ1-5; 10 positions match TRBD1. This CDR3 has 14 residues. V gave up 6 bases and J gave up 6 bases; unmatched junction bases: 8. Germline assignment: CDR1 SQVTM and CDR2 ANQGSEA. The chain's CDR3 is CSVDGQGETQPQHF. As DNA, the CDR3 is TGCAGCGTAGATGGACAGGGGGAGACTCAGCCCCAGCATTTT.

This chain joins TRBV5-1 and TRBJ1-3, with D possibly being TRBD1 (6 bases). This CDR3 spans 16 amino acids. CDR1 is SGHRS and CDR2 is YFSETQ in the germline V gene. Trimming took off 4 bases at V and 3 bases at J, with 17 bases between the two ends. CDR3 sequence reads: CASSPAGQGYGNTIYF. The DNA for the CDR3 is TGCGCCAGCAGCCCGGCAGGCCAGGGGTATGGAAACACCATATATTTT. Combining the CDR3 with reference TRBV5-1 and TRBJ1-3 gives the whole variable domain KAGVTQTPRYLIKTRGQQVTLSCSPISGHRSVSWYQQTPGQGLQFLFEYFSETQRNKGNFPGRFSGRQFSNSRSEMNVSTLELGDSALYLCASSPAGQGYGNTIYFGEGSWLTVV.